This TCR beta chain originates from a study of molecular identifiers for immune sequencing clone quantification. Germline CDR1 reads LGHNA; CDR2 reads YNFKEQ. This CDR3 has 16 amino acids. Trimming at V came to 1 base and at J to 1 base, leaving 2 bases not matched to a gene. TCRdb reanalysed the PCR reads using MiXCR and keeps one entry per CDR3 protein. The sample lists about 510,000 distinct CDR3 sequences, over 20% seen once, with under 0.85% in the top ten. The receptor was isolated from a human donor in good health. Some libraries in this study had Jurkat cell RNA spiked in. The chain combines TRBV4-2 with TRBJ2-2; 8 bases are shared with TRBD1. Sequencing input: naive CD8+ T cells from blood, with Jurkat cell RNA spiked in. As for subset: FACS-sorted CD8+CD4-CCR7+CD45RA+ naive T cells. CDR3: CASSQVGTGNTGELFF. The CDR3 DNA reads as TGTGCCAGCAGCCAAGTCGGGACAGGGAACACCGGGGAGCTGTTTTTT.